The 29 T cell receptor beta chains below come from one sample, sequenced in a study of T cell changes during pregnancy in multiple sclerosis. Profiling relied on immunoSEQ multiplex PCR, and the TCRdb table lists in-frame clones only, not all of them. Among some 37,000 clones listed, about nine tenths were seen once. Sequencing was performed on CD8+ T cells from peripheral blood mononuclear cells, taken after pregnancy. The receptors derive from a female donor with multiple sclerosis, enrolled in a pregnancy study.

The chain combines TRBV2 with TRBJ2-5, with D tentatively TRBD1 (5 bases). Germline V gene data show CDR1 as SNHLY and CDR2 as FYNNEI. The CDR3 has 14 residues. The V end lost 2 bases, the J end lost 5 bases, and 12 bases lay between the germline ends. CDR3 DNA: TGTGCCAGCAGTGAACGGCAGGGATGGGAGACCCAGTACTTC. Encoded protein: CASSERQGWETQYF.

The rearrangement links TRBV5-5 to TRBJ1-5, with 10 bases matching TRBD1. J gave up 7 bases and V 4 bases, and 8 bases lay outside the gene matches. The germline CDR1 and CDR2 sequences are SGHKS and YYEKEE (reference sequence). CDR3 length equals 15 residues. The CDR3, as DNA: TGTGCCAGCAGCCCGAGGGACAGGGGAGGACAGCCCCAGCATTTT. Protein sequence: CASSPRDRGGQPQHF.

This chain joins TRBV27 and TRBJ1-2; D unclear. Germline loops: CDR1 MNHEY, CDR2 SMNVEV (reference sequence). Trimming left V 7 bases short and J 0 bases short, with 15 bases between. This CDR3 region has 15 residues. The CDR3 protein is CASTDIGSANYGYTF. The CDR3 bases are TGTGCCAGCACTGACATAGGCTCGGCTAACTATGGCTACACCTTC.

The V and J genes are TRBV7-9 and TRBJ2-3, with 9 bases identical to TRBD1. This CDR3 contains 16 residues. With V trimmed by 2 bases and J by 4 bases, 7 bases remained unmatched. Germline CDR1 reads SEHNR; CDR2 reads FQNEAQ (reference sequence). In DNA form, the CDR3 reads TGTGCCAGCAGCTTAAAGGCCGGGACAGGGTCAGATACGCAGTATTTT. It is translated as CASSLKAGTGSDTQYF.

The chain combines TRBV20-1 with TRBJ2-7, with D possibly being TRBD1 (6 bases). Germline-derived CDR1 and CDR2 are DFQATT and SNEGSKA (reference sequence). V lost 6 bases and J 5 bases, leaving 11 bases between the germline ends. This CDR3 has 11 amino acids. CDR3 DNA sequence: TGCAGTGCAACACAGGGTAACGAGCAGTACTTC. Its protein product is CSATQGNEQYF.

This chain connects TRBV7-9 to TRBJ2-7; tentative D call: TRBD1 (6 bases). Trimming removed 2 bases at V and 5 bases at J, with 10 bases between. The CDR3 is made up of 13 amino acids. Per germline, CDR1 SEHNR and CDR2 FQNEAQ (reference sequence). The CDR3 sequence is CASSLRGGHEQYF. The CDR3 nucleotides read TGTGCCAGCAGCTTACGTGGGGGCCACGAGCAGTACTTC. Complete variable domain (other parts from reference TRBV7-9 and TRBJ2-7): DTGVSQNPRHKITKRGQNVTFRCDPISEHNRLYWYRQTLGQGPEFLTYFQNEAQLEKSRLLSDRFSAERPKGSFSTLEIQRTEQGDSAMYLCASSLRGGHEQYFGPGTRLTVT.

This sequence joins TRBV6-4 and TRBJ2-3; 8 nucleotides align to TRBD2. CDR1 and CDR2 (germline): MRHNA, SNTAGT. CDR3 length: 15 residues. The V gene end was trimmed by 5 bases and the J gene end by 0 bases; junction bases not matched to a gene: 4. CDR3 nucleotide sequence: TGTGCCAGCAGTAGGGTAGCGGGAAGCACAGATACGCAGTATTTT. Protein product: CASSRVAGSTDTQYF.

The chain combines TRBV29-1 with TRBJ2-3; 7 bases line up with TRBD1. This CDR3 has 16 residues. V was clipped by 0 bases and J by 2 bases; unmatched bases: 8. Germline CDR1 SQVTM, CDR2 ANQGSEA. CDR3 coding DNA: TGCAGCGTTGAAGACGTACAGGGGTCGAACACAGATACGCAGTATTTT. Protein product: CSVEDVQGSNTDTQYF.

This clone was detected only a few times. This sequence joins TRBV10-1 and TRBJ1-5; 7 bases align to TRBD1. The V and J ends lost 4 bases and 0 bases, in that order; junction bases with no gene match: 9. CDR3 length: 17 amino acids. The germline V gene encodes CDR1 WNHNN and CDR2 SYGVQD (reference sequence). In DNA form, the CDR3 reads TGCGCCAGCAGTGCCCCCACTGGGACAGATAGCAATCAGCCCCAGCATTTT. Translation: CASSAPTGTDSNQPQHF.

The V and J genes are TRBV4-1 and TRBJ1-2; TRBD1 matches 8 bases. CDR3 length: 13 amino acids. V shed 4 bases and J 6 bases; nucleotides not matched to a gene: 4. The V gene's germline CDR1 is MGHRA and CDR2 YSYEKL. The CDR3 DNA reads TGCGCCAGCAGCCCCGACAGGGGAGATGGCTACACCTTC. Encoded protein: CASSPDRGDGYTF.

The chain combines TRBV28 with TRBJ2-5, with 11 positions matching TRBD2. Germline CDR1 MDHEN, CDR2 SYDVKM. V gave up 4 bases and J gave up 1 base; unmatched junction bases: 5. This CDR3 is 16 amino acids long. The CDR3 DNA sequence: TGTGCCAGCAGTTACGGGACTAGCGGACTCCAAGAGACCCAGTACTTC. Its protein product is CASSYGTSGLQETQYF.

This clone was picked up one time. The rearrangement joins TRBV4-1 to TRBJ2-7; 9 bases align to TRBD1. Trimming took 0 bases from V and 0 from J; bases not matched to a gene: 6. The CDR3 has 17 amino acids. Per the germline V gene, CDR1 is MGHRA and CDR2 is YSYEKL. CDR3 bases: TGCGCCAGCAGCCAAGACGTGGGACAGGGCAGCTCCTACGAGCAGTACTTC. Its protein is CASSQDVGQGSSYEQYF.

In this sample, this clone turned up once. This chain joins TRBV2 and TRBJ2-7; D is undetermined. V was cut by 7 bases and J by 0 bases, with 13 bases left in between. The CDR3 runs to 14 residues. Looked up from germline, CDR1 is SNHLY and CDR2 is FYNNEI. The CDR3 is CASKAAQLSYEQYF. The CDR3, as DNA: TGTGCCAGCAAGGCGGCCCAACTCTCCTACGAGCAGTACTTC.

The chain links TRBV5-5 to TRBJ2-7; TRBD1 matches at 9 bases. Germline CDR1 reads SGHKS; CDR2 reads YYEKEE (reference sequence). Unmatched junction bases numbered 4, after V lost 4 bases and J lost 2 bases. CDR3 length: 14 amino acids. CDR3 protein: CASSLWDRAYEQYF. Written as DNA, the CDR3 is TGTGCCAGCAGCCTATGGGACAGGGCCTACGAGCAGTACTTC.

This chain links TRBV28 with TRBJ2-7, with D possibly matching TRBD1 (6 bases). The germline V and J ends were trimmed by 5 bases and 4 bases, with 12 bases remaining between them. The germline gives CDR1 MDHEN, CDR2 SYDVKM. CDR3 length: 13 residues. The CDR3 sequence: CASSITGRYEQYF. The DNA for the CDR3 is TGTGCCAGCAGTATAACAGGGAGATACGAGCAGTACTTC.

CDR3 amino acids: CASGLAVQPQHF. CDR3 nucleotide sequence: TGTGCTAGTGGTTTGGCAGTGCAGCCCCAGCATTTT. The rearrangement uses TRBV12-5 and TRBJ1-5; no clear D gene. Between the trimmed V and J ends, which lost 1 base and 7 bases, there was a span of 5 bases. The CDR3 consists of 12 residues. CDR1 and CDR2 (germline): LGHNT, FRNRAP. Full variable domain (missing parts from reference TRBV12-5 and TRBJ1-5): DARVTQTPRHKVTEMGQEVTMRCQPILGHNTVFWYRQTMMQGLELLAYFRNRAPLDDSGMPKDRFSAEMPDATLATLKIQPSEPRDSAVYFCASGLAVQPQHFGDGTRLSIL.

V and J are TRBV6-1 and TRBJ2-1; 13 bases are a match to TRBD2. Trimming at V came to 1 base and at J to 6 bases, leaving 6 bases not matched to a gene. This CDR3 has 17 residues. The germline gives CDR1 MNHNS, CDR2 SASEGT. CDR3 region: CASSEDTSGGVINEQFF. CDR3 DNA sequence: TGTGCCAGCAGTGAAGATACTAGCGGGGGGGTAATCAATGAGCAGTTCTTC.

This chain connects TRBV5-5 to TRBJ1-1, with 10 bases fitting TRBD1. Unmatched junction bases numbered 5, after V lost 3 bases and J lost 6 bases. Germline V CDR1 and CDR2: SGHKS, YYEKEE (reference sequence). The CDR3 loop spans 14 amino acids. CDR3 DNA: TGTGCCAGCAGCTCGGGACAGGGGTTACCTGAAGCTTTCTTT. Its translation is CASSSGQGLPEAFF.

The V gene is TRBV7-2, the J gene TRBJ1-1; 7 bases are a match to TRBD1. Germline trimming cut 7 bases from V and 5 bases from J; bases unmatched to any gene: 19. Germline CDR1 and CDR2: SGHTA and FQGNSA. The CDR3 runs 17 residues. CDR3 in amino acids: CASTDSITGALTTEAFF. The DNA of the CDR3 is TGTGCCAGCACCGATAGTATTACAGGGGCCCTAACGACTGAAGCTTTCTTT. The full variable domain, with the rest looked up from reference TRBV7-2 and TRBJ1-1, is GAGVSQSPSNKVTEKGKDVELRCDPISGHTALYWYRQSLGQGLEFLIYFQGNSAPDKSGLPSDRFSAERTGGSVSTLTIQRTQQEDSAVYLCASTDSITGALTTEAFFGQGTRLTVV.

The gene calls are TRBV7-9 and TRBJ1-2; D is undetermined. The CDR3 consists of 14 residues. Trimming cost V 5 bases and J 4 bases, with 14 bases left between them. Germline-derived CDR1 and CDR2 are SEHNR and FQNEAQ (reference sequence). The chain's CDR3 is CASSLLILLYGYTF. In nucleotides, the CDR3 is TGTGCCAGCAGCCTACTGATCCTCCTCTATGGCTACACCTTC. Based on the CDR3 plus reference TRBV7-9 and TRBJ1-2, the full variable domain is DTGVSQNPRHKITKRGQNVTFRCDPISEHNRLYWYRQTLGQGPEFLTYFQNEAQLEKSRLLSDRFSAERPKGSFSTLEIQRTEQGDSAMYLCASSLLILLYGYTFGSGTRLTVV.

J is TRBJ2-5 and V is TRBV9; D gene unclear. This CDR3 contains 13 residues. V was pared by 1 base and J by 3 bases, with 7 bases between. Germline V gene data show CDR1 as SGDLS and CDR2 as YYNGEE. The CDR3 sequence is CASSVPPEETQYF. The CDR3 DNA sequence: TGTGCCAGCAGCGTACCCCCTGAAGAGACCCAGTACTTC.

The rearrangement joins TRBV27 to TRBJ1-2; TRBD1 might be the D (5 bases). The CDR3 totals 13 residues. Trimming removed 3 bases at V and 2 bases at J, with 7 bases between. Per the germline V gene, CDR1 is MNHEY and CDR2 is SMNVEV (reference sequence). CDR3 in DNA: TGTGCCAGCAGTTTGGACACCAACTATGGCTACACCTTC. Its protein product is CASSLDTNYGYTF.

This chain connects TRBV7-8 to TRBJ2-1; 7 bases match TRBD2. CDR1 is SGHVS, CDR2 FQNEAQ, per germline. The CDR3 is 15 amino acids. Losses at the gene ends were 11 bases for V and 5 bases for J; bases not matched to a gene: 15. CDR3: CAGGEGQVGHNEQFF. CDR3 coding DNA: TGTGCCGGGGGGGAGGGGCAGGTAGGGCACAATGAGCAGTTCTTC.

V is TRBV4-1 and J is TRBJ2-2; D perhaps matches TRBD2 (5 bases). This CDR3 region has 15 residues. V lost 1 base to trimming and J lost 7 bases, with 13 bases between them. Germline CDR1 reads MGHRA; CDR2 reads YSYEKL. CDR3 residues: CASSQGAPRGGELFF. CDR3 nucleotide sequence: TGCGCCAGCAGCCAAGGCGCTCCCCGGGGCGGGGAGCTGTTTTTT.

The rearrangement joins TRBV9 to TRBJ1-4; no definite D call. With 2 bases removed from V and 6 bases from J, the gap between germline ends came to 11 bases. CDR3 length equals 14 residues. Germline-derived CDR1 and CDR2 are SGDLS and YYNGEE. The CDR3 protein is CASSVAGWDEKLFF. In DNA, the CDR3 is TGTGCCAGCAGCGTGGCAGGCTGGGATGAAAAACTGTTTTTT.

CDR3 loop: CAWTPPDTSSGNTIYF. CDR3 nucleotide sequence: TGTGCCTGGACCCCCCCCGACACATCCTCTGGAAACACCATATATTTT. The V and J genes are TRBV30 and TRBJ1-3; D ambiguous. V shed 4 bases and J shed 0 bases, with 16 bases lying between them. The CDR3 runs 16 residues. The germline V gene encodes CDR1 GTSNPN and CDR2 SVGIG (reference sequence).

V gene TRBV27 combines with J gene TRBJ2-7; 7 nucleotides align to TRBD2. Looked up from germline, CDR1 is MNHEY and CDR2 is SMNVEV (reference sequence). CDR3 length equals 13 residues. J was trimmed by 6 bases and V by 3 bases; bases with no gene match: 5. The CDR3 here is CASSLGGESEQYF. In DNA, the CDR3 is TGTGCCAGCAGTTTGGGGGGGGAATCCGAGCAGTACTTC.

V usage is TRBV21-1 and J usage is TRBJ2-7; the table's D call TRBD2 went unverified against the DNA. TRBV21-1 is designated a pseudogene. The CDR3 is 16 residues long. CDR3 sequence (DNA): TGTGCCAGCAGCCCCTTAGCGAGCGGAATCTCCTACGAGCAGTACTTC. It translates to CASSPLASGISYEQYF.

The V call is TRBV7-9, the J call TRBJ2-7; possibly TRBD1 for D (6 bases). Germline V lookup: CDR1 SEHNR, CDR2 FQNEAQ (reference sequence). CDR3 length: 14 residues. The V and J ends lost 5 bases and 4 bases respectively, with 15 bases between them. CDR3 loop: CASSGKDRAYEQYF. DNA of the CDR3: TGTGCCAGCAGCGGGAAGGACAGAGCATACGAGCAGTACTTC. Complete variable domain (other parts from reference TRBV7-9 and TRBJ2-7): DTGVSQNPRHKITKRGQNVTFRCDPISEHNRLYWYRQTLGQGPEFLTYFQNEAQLEKSRLLSDRFSAERPKGSFSTLEIQRTEQGDSAMYLCASSGKDRAYEQYFGPGTRLTVT.